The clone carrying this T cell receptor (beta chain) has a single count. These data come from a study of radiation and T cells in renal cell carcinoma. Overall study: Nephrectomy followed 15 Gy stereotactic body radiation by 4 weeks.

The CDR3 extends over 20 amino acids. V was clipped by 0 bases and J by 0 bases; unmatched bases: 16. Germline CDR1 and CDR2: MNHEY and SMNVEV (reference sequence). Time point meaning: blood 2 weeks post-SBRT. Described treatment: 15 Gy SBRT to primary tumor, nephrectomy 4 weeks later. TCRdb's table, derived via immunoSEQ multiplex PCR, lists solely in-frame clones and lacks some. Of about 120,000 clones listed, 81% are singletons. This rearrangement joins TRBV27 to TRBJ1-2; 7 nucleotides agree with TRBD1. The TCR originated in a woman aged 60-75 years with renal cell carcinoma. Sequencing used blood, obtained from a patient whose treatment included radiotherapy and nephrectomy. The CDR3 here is CASSLSNPITTGLSNYGYTF. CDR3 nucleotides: TGTGCCAGCAGTTTATCGAACCCCATAACGACAGGGCTCTCTAACTATGGCTACACCTTC.